The rows below give T cell receptor beta chains drawn from one sample of a study of T-cell memory formation after mild COVID-19. TCRdb reanalysed the 5' RACE reads using MiXCR and keeps one entry per CDR3 protein. Here the sample spans tens of thousands of distinct CDR3 sequences, around 15% being singletons. Input material: PBMCs or a T cell subset sorted from them (not recorded which). These receptors were taken from a man between 18 and 29 years old who had mild COVID-19 (a few samples of this study predate the infection). Cell type and time point are not known. Each CDR3 is given with its conserved first and last residue. D genes are given only for firm matches. Clone size is stated in some rows and not others, as once, few, many or a class when expanded.

D,size,J,V,length,DNA,CDR3
TRBD2,-,TRBJ2-7,TRBV5-1,17,TGCGCCAGCAGCTTGGAGCTAGCGGGGGCGAGCTCCTACGAGCAGTACTTC,CASSLELAGASSYEQYF
-,few,TRBJ1-5,TRBV7-9,13,TGTGCCAGCAGCTCAGGGGCTAATCAGCCCCAGCATTTT,CASSSGANQPQHF
-,-,TRBJ2-1,TRBV6-5,15,TGTGCCAGCAGTGACAGGTCCAGCTCCTACAATGAGCAGTTCTTC,CASSDRSSSYNEQFF
-,few,TRBJ2-3,TRBV7-6,15,TGTGCCAGCAGCTTAGTCCGGGGGGCCACAGATACGCAGTATTTT,CASSLVRGATDTQYF
-,-,TRBJ1-2,TRBV21-1,17,TGTGCCAGCCCAGACAGGTCCTTCACTTTAGCTAACTATGGCTACACCTTC,CASPDRSFTLANYGYTF
-,-,TRBJ1-1,TRBV11-2,14,TGTGCCAGCAGCGACGTAACAGGGAACACTGAAGCTTTCTTT,CASSDVTGNTEAFF
TRBD2,-,TRBJ2-5,TRBV20-1,14,TGCAGTGCTAGAGGAAGCGGGGTTCAAGAGACCCAGTACTTC,CSARGSGVQETQYF
-,many,TRBJ2-2,TRBV15,14,TGTGCCACCAGCAGAGCCAGGAACACCGGGGAGCTGTTTTTT,CATSRARNTGELFF
-,-,TRBJ2-2,TRBV7-2,13,TGTGCCAGCAGCGCCACAGCAACCGGGGAGCTGATTTTT,CASSATATGELIF
-,-,TRBJ2-3,TRBV19,16,TGTGCCAGTAGTATAGCCGTGGGGGCCCCGCATGATACGCAGTATTTT,CASSIAVGAPHDTQYF
TRBD2,-,TRBJ2-1,TRBV6-1,16,TGTGCCAGCAGAGCGGGATTCGAAAGCTCCTACAATGAGCAGTTCTTC,CASRAGFESSYNEQFF
TRBD1,-,TRBJ1-1,TRBV29-1,11,TGCAGCGTTGATACAGGGGCTGAAGCTTTCTTT,CSVDTGAEAFF
-,few,TRBJ2-1,TRBV4-1,15,TGCGCCAGCAGCCAAGAGCAGGCCCCCTACAATGAGCAGTTCTTC,CASSQEQAPYNEQFF
TRBD1,-,TRBJ1-2,TRBV5-1,14,TGCGCCAGCAGCTGGATCCAGGGGGCCTATGGCTACACCTTC,CASSWIQGAYGYTF
-,-,TRBJ2-1,TRBV20-1,13,TGCAGTGCTAGCACCCCAGGGGTGAATGAGCAGTTCTTC,CSASTPGVNEQFF
TRBD1,-,TRBJ2-2,TRBV7-6,16,TGTGCCAGCAGCAAAGGGACAGAATTAAACACCGGGGAGCTGTTTTTT,CASSKGTELNTGELFF
TRBD2,-,TRBJ2-1,TRBV27,17,TGTGCCAGCAGCTCAGGACTAGCGGGGGTCTCCTACAATGAGCAGTTCTTC,CASSSGLAGVSYNEQFF
-,few,TRBJ1-1,TRBV12-3/TRBV12-4,14,TGTGCCAGCAGTTTAGGTTATGGGAGGCCTGAAGCTTTCTTT,CASSLGYGRPEAFF
-,-,TRBJ2-1,TRBV12-3/TRBV12-4,13,TGTGCCAGCAGTTTAACGGGGCCCACAGATTGGTTCTTC,CASSLTGPTDWFF
-,-,TRBJ1-1,TRBV12-3/TRBV12-4,14,TGTGCCACCAGACCGGGGTATTTGGACACTGAAGCTTTCTTT,CATRPGYLDTEAFF
TRBD2,few,TRBJ2-5,TRBV6-6,14,TGTGCCAGCGACGTAGCGGGGGGGAAAGAGACCCAGTACTTC,CASDVAGGKETQYF
TRBD1,few,TRBJ1-5,TRBV6-2/TRBV6-3,14,TGTGCCAGCTCCCTAGGACAGGGCGGACAGCCCCAGCATTTT,CASSLGQGGQPQHF
-,few,TRBJ2-3,TRBV9,13,TGTGCCAGCAGCGAAGGGGGTGGAGATACGCAGTATTTT,CASSEGGGDTQYF
-,many,TRBJ1-2,TRBV7-9,14,TGTGCCAGCAGCCACCCCCGGGGCCGGCATGGCTACACCTTC,CASSHPRGRHGYTF
TRBD2,-,TRBJ2-1,TRBV11-2,14,TGTGCCAGCAGGACTAGCGGGGTCACGAAGGAGCAGTTCTTC,CASRTSGVTKEQFF
-,-,TRBJ2-3,TRBV6-2/TRBV6-3,15,TGTGCCAGCAGTTACCGGCAGGGCCTTTACGATACGCAGTATTTT,CASSYRQGLYDTQYF
TRBD2,few,TRBJ2-5,TRBV7-2,16,TGTGCCAGCAGCTTTGAAACTAGCGGGGTCGAGAAGACCCAGTACTTC,CASSFETSGVEKTQYF
TRBD1,few,TRBJ1-1,TRBV19,14,TGTGCCAGCGAACCAGGGGGCTCATCCACTGAAGCTTTCTTT,CASEPGGSSTEAFF
TRBD1,few,TRBJ1-2,TRBV25-1,18,TGTGCCAGCAGTGCCTCGATACGGACAGGGGGGTCGGTCTATGGCTACACCTTC,CASSASIRTGGSVYGYTF
TRBD2,-,TRBJ2-5,TRBV20-1,14,TGCAGTGCTAGGGTAGCGGGGCGCGCGGAGACCCAGTACTTC,CSARVAGRAETQYF
TRBD2,few,TRBJ2-3,TRBV5-1,15,TGCGCCAGCAGCTTTGGGACTAGCGGGGCAGATACGCAGTATTTT,CASSFGTSGADTQYF
TRBD1,many,TRBJ2-4,TRBV7-6,13,TGTGCCAGCAGCCAAGGGGGACAGTACATTCAGTACTTC,CASSQGGQYIQYF
-,few,TRBJ2-2,TRBV10-3,13,TGTGCCATCTTTAGCCCGAACACCGGGGAGCTGTTTTTT,CAIFSPNTGELFF
TRBD2,few,TRBJ2-2,TRBV6-5,17,TGTGCCAGCAGTTACATCTCTCGGGGGGGCGTTACCGGGGAGCTGTTTTTT,CASSYISRGGVTGELFF
TRBD1,few,TRBJ2-2,TRBV20-1,15,TGCAGTGCTAGGACCGGGACAGGGCGGAACGGGGAGCTGTTTTTT,CSARTGTGRNGELFF
-,few,TRBJ1-1,TRBV3-1,15,TGTGCCAGCAGCCAAGACGGCAGACAGAACACTGAAGCTTTCTTT,CASSQDGRQNTEAFF
-,few,TRBJ2-5,TRBV4-1,15,TGCGCCAGCAGCCAAGGGCTGGGACTGGAAGAGACCCAGTACTTC,CASSQGLGLEETQYF
TRBD2,few,TRBJ2-3,TRBV11-2,16,TGTGCCAGCAGCTTAGCAAGCGGGGGGTATGAAGATACGCAGTATTTT,CASSLASGGYEDTQYF
-,-,TRBJ2-1,TRBV6-5,14,TGTGCCAGCAGTTATGGGCAGGTCGGCAATGAGCAGTTCTTC,CASSYGQVGNEQFF
-,-,TRBJ2-7,TRBV5-6,12,TGTGCCAGCAGCTTGGGGTGGAACGAGCAGTACTTC,CASSLGWNEQYF
-,many,TRBJ2-5,TRBV5-1,14,TGCGCCAGCGCGGCGAGAGGGGGGGCCCAGACCCAGTACTTC,CASAARGGAQTQYF
-,-,TRBJ2-3,TRBV9,15,TGTGCCAGCAGCGTAGGACACCCCCGCACAGATACGCAGTATTTT,CASSVGHPRTDTQYF
TRBD1,-,TRBJ1-6,TRBV6-5,17,TGTGCCAGCAGTCTATTCGAGACAGGGAGAGGTTATTCACCCCTCCACTTT,CASSLFETGRGYSPLHF
-,-,TRBJ1-1,TRBV20-1,15,TGCAGTGCTAGAGACGCACAGAACTTGAACACTGAAGCTTTCTTT,CSARDAQNLNTEAFF
-,-,TRBJ2-7,TRBV20-1,13,TGCAGTGCTCGGGGGTCCTCGTCCTTGGGGCAGTACTTC,CSARGSSSLGQYF